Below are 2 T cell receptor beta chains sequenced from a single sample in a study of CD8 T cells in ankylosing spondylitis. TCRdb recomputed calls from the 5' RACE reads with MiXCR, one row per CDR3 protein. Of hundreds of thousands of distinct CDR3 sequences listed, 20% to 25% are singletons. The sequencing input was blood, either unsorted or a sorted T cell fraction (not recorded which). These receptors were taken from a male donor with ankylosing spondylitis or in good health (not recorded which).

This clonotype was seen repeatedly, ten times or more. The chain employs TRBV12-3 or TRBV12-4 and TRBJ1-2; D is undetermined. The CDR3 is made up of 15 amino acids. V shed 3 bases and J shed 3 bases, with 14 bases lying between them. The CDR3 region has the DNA TGTGCCAGCAGTTTCCCTGAGGGAGGCGACTATGGCTACACCTTC. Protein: CASSFPEGGDYGYTF.

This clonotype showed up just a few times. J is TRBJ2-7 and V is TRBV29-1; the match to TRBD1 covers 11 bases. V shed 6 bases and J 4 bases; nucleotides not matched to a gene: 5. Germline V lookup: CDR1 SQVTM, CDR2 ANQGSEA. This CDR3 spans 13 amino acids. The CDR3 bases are TGCAGCGTAAGTGGGACAGGGGGATACGAGCAGTACTTC. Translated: CSVSGTGGYEQYF.